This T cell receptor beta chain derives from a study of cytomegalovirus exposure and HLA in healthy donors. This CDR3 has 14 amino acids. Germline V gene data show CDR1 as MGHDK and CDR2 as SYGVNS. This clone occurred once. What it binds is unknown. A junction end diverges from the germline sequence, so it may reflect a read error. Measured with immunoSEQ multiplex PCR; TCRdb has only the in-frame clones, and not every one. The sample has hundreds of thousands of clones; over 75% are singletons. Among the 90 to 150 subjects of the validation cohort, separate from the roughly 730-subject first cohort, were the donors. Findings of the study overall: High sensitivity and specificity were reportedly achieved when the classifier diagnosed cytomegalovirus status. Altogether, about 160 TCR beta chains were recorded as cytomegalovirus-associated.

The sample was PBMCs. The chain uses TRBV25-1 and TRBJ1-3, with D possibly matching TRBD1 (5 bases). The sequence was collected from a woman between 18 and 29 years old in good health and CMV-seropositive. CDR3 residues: CASSEDNSGDTIYF. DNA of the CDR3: TGTGCCAGCAGTGAGGACAACTCTGGAGACACCATATATTTT.